The source of this T cell receptor beta chain is a study of blood T cell repertoires in COVID-19. The protocol was immunoSEQ multiplex PCR, while the TCRdb copy is restricted to in-frame clones and leaves out a portion. Of about 160,000 clones listed, approximately 78% are singletons. CDR1 SGHRS and CDR2 YFSETQ come from the germline V gene. Germline trimming cut 4 bases from V and 2 bases from J; bases unmatched to any gene: 4. The CDR3 is 14 residues long. The origin of this receptor is a human donor with acute or convalescent COVID-19. The donor label of this sample is uncertain. Sequencing was performed on peripheral blood. The chain carries TRBV5-1 and TRBJ2-7, with 9 bases identical to TRBD1. The CDR3 DNA follows: TGCGCCAGCAGCCGGGACAGGGAGGCCTACGAGCAGTACTTC. Residues: CASSRDREAYEQYF.